Shown below are 11 T cell receptor beta chains from a single sample sequenced in a study of regulatory T cells in long-lasting Graves disease. Time point defined: persistent/refractory GD, antithyroid drugs over 5 years with positive TRAb. The TCR library was made from RNA that had been extracted from PBMCs in TRIzol. Through Arm-PCR of CDR3 regions and iRepertoire HTBI primers, TCR beta libraries were built. TCRdb processed the multiplex PCR reads anew with MiXCR; each CDR3 protein has one entry. The data show 450,000 or so distinct CDR3 sequences, with more than 20% seen just once and 7% to 10% held by the top ten. Specimen: peripheral blood mononuclear cells (PBMCs), collected when the disease was refractory, from a patient treated with antithyroid drugs. The receptors come from a female donor with Graves disease.

The V and J genes are TRBV4-2 and TRBJ1-3, with D perhaps TRBD1 (5 bases). V was shortened by 1 base and J by 1 base, with 11 bases between the two germline ends. The CDR3 spans 16 residues. Looked up from germline, CDR1 is LGHNA and CDR2 is YNFKEQ. In DNA, the CDR3 is TGTGCCAGCAGCCAAGGCAAGGGGAATTCTGGAAACACCATATATTTT. Its translation is CASSQGKGNSGNTIYF.

Note on this clonotype: A read error may be the cause here, since a much bigger clone is one base away. J is TRBJ1-1 and V is TRBV7-8; D is unresolved. Germline V gene data show CDR1 as SGHVS and CDR2 as FQNEAQ. The CDR3 extends over 15 amino acids. CDR3 sequence reads: CASSFGVSGYTETFF. As DNA, the CDR3 is TGTGCCAGCAGCTTCGGAGTCTCGGGGTACACTGAAACTTTCTTT.

This clonotype has more than one count but fewer than ten. V usage is TRBV7-2 and J usage is TRBJ2-1; D unclear. The CDR3 extends over 17 amino acids. Germline V gene lookup returns CDR1 SGHTA and CDR2 FQGNSA. Between the trimmed V and J ends, which lost 1 base and 0 bases, there was a span of 13 bases. The CDR3 sequence is CASSLVRRPSSYNEQFF. In nucleotides, the CDR3 is TGTGCCAGCAGCTTAGTCCGGCGCCCTAGCTCCTACAATGAGCAGTTCTTC. Full variable domain (outside the CDR3, taken from reference TRBV7-2 and TRBJ2-1): GAGVSQSPSNKVTEKGKDVELRCDPISGHTALYWYRQSLGQGLEFLIYFQGNSAPDKSGLPSDRFSAERTGGSVSTLTIQRTQQEDSAVYLCASSLVRRPSSYNEQFFGPGTRLTVL.

This clonotype has at least ten counts. CDR3 DNA: TGTGCCAGCCGCAAAACAGTGAACACTGAAGCTTTCTTT. Translated, it gives CASRKTVNTEAFF. V and J are TRBV28 and TRBJ1-1; D remains ambiguous. This CDR3 has 13 amino acids. CDR1 and CDR2 (germline): MDHEN, SYDVKM. V dropped 8 bases and J dropped 0 bases, with 10 bases sitting between them.

In this sample, this clonotype turned up a few times. This chain joins TRBV20-1 and TRBJ2-1, with TRBD2 matching 14 bases. Per germline, CDR1 DFQATT and CDR2 SNEGSKA (reference sequence). The CDR3 has 16 residues. DNA of the CDR3: TGCAGCCCAAGGACTAGCGGGGGGAGCTCCTACAATGAGCAGTTCTTC. Protein: CSPRTSGGSSYNEQFF.

This clonotype was counted between two and nine times. The V gene is TRBV11-2, the J gene TRBJ1-1, with a weak D call TRBD1 (6 bases). The germline gives CDR1 SGHAT, CDR2 FQNNGV. CDR3 length equals 16 residues. Trimming removed 3 bases at V and 0 bases at J, with 14 bases between. For the CDR3, the DNA is TGTGCCAGCAGCTTCAGGGGTCCGAGAATGAACACTGAAGCTTTCTTT. It translates to CASSFRGPRMNTEAFF.

J is TRBJ1-5 and V is TRBV7-9; D gene uncertain. Germline-derived CDR1 and CDR2 are SEHNR and FQNEAQ (reference sequence). The ends were cut back, 4 bases at V and 0 bases at J, with 13 bases in the middle. The CDR3 is 16 residues long. The CDR3 DNA sequence: TGTGCCAGCAGCTCGGGTGACAAAGATAGCAATCAGCCCCAGCATTTT. Its translation is CASSSGDKDSNQPQHF.

A few counts support this clonotype. This sequence joins TRBV7-6 and TRBJ2-7, with D tentatively TRBD2 (6 bases). The V end lost 5 bases, the J end lost 3 bases, and 14 bases lay between the germline ends. Germline V CDR1 and CDR2: SGHVS, FNYEAQ. This CDR3 comprises 14 residues. Here the CDR3 reads CASSDDGRGYEQYF. CDR3 bases: TGTGCCAGCAGCGATGACGGGAGAGGCTACGAGCAGTACTTC. The full variable domain, rest sourced from reference TRBV7-6 and TRBJ2-7, is GAGVSQSPRYKVTKRGQDVALRCDPISGHVSLYWYRQALGQGPEFLTYFNYEAQQDKSGLPNDRFSAERPEGSISTLTIQRTEQRDSAMYRCASSDDGRGYEQYFGPGTRLTVT.

There are many counts of this clonotype. The chain has TRBV28 and TRBJ2-7; 11 bases agree with TRBD1. Per germline, CDR1 MDHEN and CDR2 SYDVKM. V lost 5 bases and J lost 1; bases outside the gene matches: 7. The CDR3 covers 16 residues. The DNA for the CDR3 is TGTGCCAGCAGTGAACGCCGGGACAGGGGGTCCTACGAGCAGTACTTC. Translated: CASSERRDRGSYEQYF.

The V and J genes are TRBV7-9 and TRBJ2-5; tentative D call: TRBD1 (5 bases). Germline CDR1 and CDR2: SEHNR and FQNEAQ (reference sequence). V was clipped by 4 bases and J by 5 bases, with 17 bases between them. The CDR3 runs 15 residues. The CDR3 loop reads CASSSPQGGAETQYF. DNA of the CDR3: TGTGCCAGCAGCTCCCCCCAGGGTGGAGCGGAGACCCAGTACTTC. The full variable domain, in which reference TRBV7-9 and TRBJ2-5 provide the parts outside the CDR3, is DTGVSQNPRHKITKRGQNVTFRCDPISEHNRLYWYRQTLGQGPEFLTYFQNEAQLEKSRLLSDRFSAERPKGSFSTLEIQRTEQGDSAMYLCASSSPQGGAETQYFGPGTRLLVL.

This clonotype was found many times. The CDR3 DNA is TGTGCCAGCAGTTTATCCCTAGAGACAGTCTATGGCTACACCTTC. Its translation is CASSLSLETVYGYTF. This chain connects TRBV27 to TRBJ1-2; D might be TRBD1 (5 bases). The CDR3 has 15 residues. Trimming took off 0 bases at V and 4 bases at J, with 12 bases between the two ends. The germline CDR1 and CDR2 sequences are MNHEY and SMNVEV (reference sequence).